A single sample is the source of the 18 T cell receptor beta chains below, sequenced in a study of blood T cell repertoires in COVID-19. Sequenced by immunoSEQ multiplex PCR; TCRdb stores in-frame clones only, minus some. The data show 60,000 to 85,000 clones, 70% to 90% seen once. Sequencing was performed on peripheral blood. Source of these receptors: a human donor in a cohort sampled during active COVID-19.

V is TRBV5-5 and J is TRBJ1-6, with 8 bases identical to TRBD1. The J segment lost 7 bases and the V segment lost 4 bases, leaving 10 bases of the junction unmatched. This CDR3 region has 16 residues. Germline CDR1 SGHKS, CDR2 YYEKEE (reference sequence). Here the CDR3 DNA reads TGTGCCAGCAGCCGGACAGGGCTGGGAGGGAATTCACCCCTCCACTTT. Protein: CASSRTGLGGNSPLHF.

The chain uses TRBV5-6 and TRBJ2-5, with D possibly matching TRBD1 (6 bases). CDR3 length: 12 amino acids. Per germline, CDR1 SGHDT and CDR2 YYEEEE. Trimming removed 4 bases from V and 2 bases from J, with 6 bases in between. CDR3 region: CASSQGQETQYF. The CDR3 DNA sequence: TGTGCCAGCAGCCAGGGGCAAGAGACCCAGTACTTC.

This clone was recorded a few times. The J gene is TRBJ1-2, the V gene TRBV5-6, with D maybe TRBD1 (5 bases). The CDR3 has 13 amino acids. Germline V lookup: CDR1 SGHDT, CDR2 YYEEEE. V lost 10 bases and J lost 4, with 17 bases in between. The CDR3 sequence: CAGSKTGVYGYTF. CDR3 nucleotides: TGTGCCGGAAGCAAAACAGGCGTCTATGGCTACACCTTC.

The V and J genes are TRBV7-2 and TRBJ1-3, with D maybe TRBD1 (5 bases). Trimming stripped 5 bases from V and 1 base from J, with 12 bases between. The CDR3 runs to 15 residues. CDR1 is SGHTA and CDR2 is FQGNSA in the germline V gene. This chain's CDR3 is CASSAPTVSGNTIYF. CDR3 nucleotides: TGTGCCAGCAGCGCACCGACAGTATCTGGAAACACCATATATTTT.

The chain has TRBV11-3 and TRBJ2-5, with no clear D. From germline, CDR1 is SGHNT and CDR2 YENEEA. Trimming removed 5 bases at V and 1 base at J, with 8 bases between. The CDR3 totals 13 residues. The CDR3 coding sequence is TGTGCCAGCAGCCCCAACTTCCAAGAGACCCAGTACTTC. Its protein product is CASSPNFQETQYF.

V and J are TRBV3-1 (or the pseudogene TRBV3-2) and TRBJ2-6; D gene unclear. The CDR3 contains 14 residues. Germline lookup yields CDR1 LGHDT and CDR2 YNNKEL (reference sequence). Deletions cut 5 bases from V and 0 bases from J, with 5 bases between. CDR3 amino acids: CASSSSSGANVLTF. The DNA for the CDR3 is TGTGCCAGCAGCTCGAGCTCTGGGGCCAACGTCCTGACTTTC.

This clone was found once. This chain connects TRBV2 to TRBJ1-2, with no clear D. The germline gives CDR1 SNHLY, CDR2 FYNNEI. Trimming took 7 bases from V and 2 from J, leaving 14 bases between them. CDR3 length: 14 residues. This chain's CDR3 is CASTITRENYGYTF. Here the CDR3 DNA reads TGTGCCAGCACTATCACCCGGGAGAACTATGGCTACACCTTC.

The chain couples TRBV7-6 to TRBJ1-5; D perhaps matches TRBD1 (6 bases). Trimming removed 0 bases from V and 6 bases from J, with 6 bases in between. The CDR3 length is 13 residues. Germline CDR1 and CDR2: SGHVS and FNYEAQ. CDR3 loop: CASSLAGGQPQHF. CDR3 coding DNA: TGTGCCAGCAGCTTAGCAGGGGGTCAGCCCCAGCATTTT. Complete variable domain (other parts from reference TRBV7-6 and TRBJ1-5): GAGVSQSPRYKVTKRGQDVALRCDPISGHVSLYWYRQALGQGPEFLTYFNYEAQQDKSGLPNDRFSAERPEGSISTLTIQRTEQRDSAMYRCASSLAGGQPQHFGDGTRLSIL.

This chain uses TRBV5-6 with TRBJ2-1; D not resolved. The germline V gene encodes CDR1 SGHDT and CDR2 YYEEEE. The germline V and J ends were trimmed by 7 bases and 4 bases, with 6 bases remaining between them. This CDR3 has 11 residues. The CDR3 loop is CASSQYNEQFF. The CDR3 DNA follows: TGTGCCAGCTCTCAGTACAATGAGCAGTTCTTC.

The chain carries TRBV28 and TRBJ1-1; 9 nucleotides align to TRBD1. This CDR3 has 14 residues. The germline CDR1 and CDR2 sequences are MDHEN and SYDVKM. With 6 bases clipped from V and 3 bases from J, the junction kept 5 bases outside the gene matches. The chain's CDR3 is CASRLGQGYTEAFF. In nucleotides, the CDR3 is TGTGCCAGCAGACTGGGACAGGGATACACTGAAGCTTTCTTT. Based on the CDR3 plus reference TRBV28 and TRBJ1-1, the full variable domain is DVKVTQSSRYLVKRTGEKVFLECVQDMDHENMFWYRQDPGLGLRLIYFSYDVKMKEKGDIPEGYSVSREKKERFSLILESASTNQTSMYLCASRLGQGYTEAFFGQGTRLTVV.

The genes are TRBV6-1 and TRBJ2-3; D remains ambiguous. CDR3 size: 13 residues. CDR1 and CDR2 from the germline V gene are MNHNS and SASEGT. Trimming shortened V by 0 bases and J by 6 bases, and 7 bases separated the two germline ends. CDR3 DNA: TGTGCCAGCAGTGAAGCCGCCGGGGATACGCAGTATTTT. Translation gives CASSEAAGDTQYF.

This chain connects TRBV6-5 to TRBJ1-1, with no clear D. Deletions cut 4 bases from V and 4 bases from J, with 13 bases between. This CDR3 is built from 14 residues. Germline V CDR1 and CDR2: MNHEY, SVGAGI. The CDR3, as DNA: TGTGCCAGCAGTTTCACCCCACAGATCACTGAAGCTTTCTTT. Its protein product is CASSFTPQITEAFF.

The chain combines TRBV7-3 with TRBJ2-1; possibly TRBD2 for D (6 bases). Per germline, CDR1 SGHTA and CDR2 FQGTGA. Trimming shortened V by 5 bases and J by 0 bases, and 26 bases separated the two germline ends. There are 20 residues in the CDR3. CDR3 nucleotide sequence: TGTGCCAGCAGCATACGACCATCACCGGGACTCAAAAGCTCCTACAATGAGCAGTTCTTC. Translation: CASSIRPSPGLKSSYNEQFF.

J is TRBJ1-1 and V is TRBV11-2, with TRBD1 identical over 7 bases. The CDR3 is 14 amino acids. CDR1 SGHAT and CDR2 FQNNGV come from the germline V gene. J was trimmed by 6 bases and V by 4 bases; bases with no gene match: 8. CDR3 coding DNA: TGTGCCAGCAGCTGGGGCCAGGGGGTCTCTGAAGCTTTCTTT. It specifies CASSWGQGVSEAFF.

The chain uses TRBV28 and TRBJ2-1; D is possibly TRBD2 (5 bases). Trimming cost V 1 base and J 1 base, with 11 bases left between them. CDR1 is MDHEN, CDR2 SYDVKM, per germline. This CDR3 contains 16 residues. CDR3 residues: CASSLYIANSYNEQFF. In nucleotides, the CDR3 is TGTGCCAGCAGTTTATATATAGCGAATTCCTACAATGAGCAGTTCTTC.

This clone was detected once. The chain couples TRBV7-8 to TRBJ2-1; 10 positions match TRBD2. With 1 base clipped from V and 8 bases from J, the junction kept 11 bases outside the gene matches. The CDR3 contains 17 residues. The V gene's germline CDR1 is SGHVS and CDR2 FQNEAQ. The DNA for the CDR3 is TGTGCCAGCAGCTTAGATACTAGCGGGGCTCTCTTCGATGAGCAGTTCTTC. Translated: CASSLDTSGALFDEQFF.

The chain joins TRBV4-3 to TRBJ1-4; tentatively, D is TRBD1 (5 bases). V was cut by 0 bases and J by 7 bases, with 12 bases left in between. CDR1 is LGHNA, CDR2 YSLEER, per germline. The CDR3 covers 15 residues. The CDR3 DNA sequence: TGCGCCAGCAGCCAAGAAAAGGGGCTCGGTGAAAAACTGTTTTTT. This encodes CASSQEKGLGEKLFF.

The genes are TRBV5-1 and TRBJ2-2; D might be TRBD2 (7 bases). Germline loops: CDR1 SGHRS, CDR2 YFSETQ. The ends were cut back, 4 bases at V and 0 bases at J, with 16 bases in the middle. The CDR3 extends over 17 amino acids. CDR3 loop: CASSPGAREPNTGELFF. The CDR3 coding sequence is TGCGCCAGCAGCCCGGGGGCGCGGGAGCCGAACACCGGGGAGCTGTTTTTT.